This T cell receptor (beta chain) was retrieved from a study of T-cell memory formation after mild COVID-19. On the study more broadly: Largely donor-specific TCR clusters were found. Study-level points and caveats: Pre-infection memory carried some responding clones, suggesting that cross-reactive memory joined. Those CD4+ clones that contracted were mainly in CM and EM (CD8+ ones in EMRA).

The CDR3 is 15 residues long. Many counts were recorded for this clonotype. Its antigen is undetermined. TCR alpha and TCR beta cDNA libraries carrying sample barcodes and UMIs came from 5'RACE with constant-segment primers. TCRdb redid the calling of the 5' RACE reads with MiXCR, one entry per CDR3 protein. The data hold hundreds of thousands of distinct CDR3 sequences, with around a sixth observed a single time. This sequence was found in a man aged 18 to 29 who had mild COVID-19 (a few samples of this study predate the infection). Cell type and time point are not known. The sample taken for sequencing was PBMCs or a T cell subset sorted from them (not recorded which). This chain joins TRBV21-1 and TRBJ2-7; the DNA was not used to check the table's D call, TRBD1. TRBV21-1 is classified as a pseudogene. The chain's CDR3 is CASSKPGRGFYEQYV. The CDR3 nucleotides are TGTGCCAGCAGCAAGCCGGGACGGGGGTTCTACGAGCAGTACGTC.